These 9 T cell receptor beta chains share one sample of origin, sequenced in a study of blood T cell repertoires in COVID-19. Generated by immunoSEQ multiplex PCR, the TCRdb table keeps only in-frame clones and is missing some. The data contain 30,000 to 35,000 clones, around 87% of them seen just once; the ten biggest clones take up around 40%. Material: peripheral blood. Receptors originate from a human donor in a cohort sampled during active COVID-19.

The rearrangement uses TRBV7-9 and TRBJ2-5, with 9 positions matching TRBD2. V lost 5 bases, J lost 3 bases, and 10 bases stayed unmatched. There are 16 residues in the CDR3. Germline CDR1 is SEHNR and CDR2 is FQNEAQ (reference sequence). The CDR3 sequence: CASSLGGSGGEETQYF. CDR3 bases: TGTGCCAGCAGCCTCGGTGGTAGCGGGGGTGAAGAGACCCAGTACTTC. Looking up the rest from reference TRBV7-9 and TRBJ2-5 gives the full variable domain: DTGVSQNPRHKITKRGQNVTFRCDPISEHNRLYWYRQTLGQGPEFLTYFQNEAQLEKSRLLSDRFSAERPKGSFSTLEIQRTEQGDSAMYLCASSLGGSGGEETQYFGPGTRLLVL.

This clone was detected only a few times. The chain joins TRBV12-3 or TRBV12-4 to TRBJ1-2, with D hard to call. The CDR3 is 13 residues long. The ends were cut back, 3 bases at V and 4 bases at J, with 9 bases in the middle. The CDR3 nucleotides read TGTGCCAGCAGTTTTACCGGGAGCTATGGCTACACCTTC. This gives the protein CASSFTGSYGYTF.

Only one count was recorded for this clone. This chain connects TRBV7-8 to TRBJ2-2, with no clear D. The CDR3 has 13 residues. Trimming removed 5 bases at V and 2 bases at J, with 6 bases between. From germline, CDR1 is SGHVS and CDR2 FQNEAQ. CDR3 nucleotide sequence: TGTGCCAGCAGCCGTTCAAACACCGGGGAGCTGTTTTTT. It yields the protein CASSRSNTGELFF. Variable domain in full (rest from reference TRBV7-8 and TRBJ2-2): GAGVSQSPRYKVAKRGQDVALRCDPISGHVSLFWYQQALGQGPEFLTYFQNEAQLDKSGLPSDRFFAERPEGSVSTLKIQRTQQEDSAVYLCASSRSNTGELFFGEGSRLTVL.

The chain employs TRBV27 and TRBJ1-4; 8 nucleotides align to TRBD1. Germline V CDR1 and CDR2: MNHEY, SMNVEV (reference sequence). The CDR3 covers 18 residues. The trim removed 2 bases at V and 2 bases at J, leaving 10 bases unmatched. The CDR3 here is CASSLPGTGPVTNEKLFF. The DNA for the CDR3 is TGTGCCAGCAGTTTACCCGGGACAGGACCTGTGACTAATGAAAAACTGTTTTTT.

In its sample, this clone was seen a few times. CDR3 sequence: CASSFTGDEQYF. The CDR3 DNA follows: TGCGCCAGCAGCTTTACAGGGGACGAGCAGTACTTC. J is TRBJ2-7 and V is TRBV5-1; 7 bases map to TRBD1. Germline loops: CDR1 SGHRS, CDR2 YFSETQ. The junction had 1 base not matched to a gene; V was cut back by 2 bases and J by 5 bases. This CDR3 comprises 12 residues.

The V gene is TRBV7-9, the J gene TRBJ2-3; a weak D match, TRBD2 (6 bases). Germline CDR1 reads SEHNR; CDR2 reads FQNEAQ (reference sequence). The CDR3 runs to 14 residues. With 5 bases removed from V and 0 bases from J, the gap between germline ends came to 9 bases. CDR3 in DNA: TGTGCCAGCAGCCAAGGGACTAGCACAGATACGCAGTATTTT. It encodes CASSQGTSTDTQYF. The entire variable domain, with the rest obtained from reference TRBV7-9 and TRBJ2-3, is as follows: DTGVSQNPRHKITKRGQNVTFRCDPISEHNRLYWYRQTLGQGPEFLTYFQNEAQLEKSRLLSDRFSAERPKGSFSTLEIQRTEQGDSAMYLCASSQGTSTDTQYFGPGTRLTVL.

V and J are TRBV10-3 and TRBJ2-2, with TRBD1 matching 11 bases. V shed 6 bases and J 5 bases; nucleotides not matched to a gene: 8. Germline CDR1 is ENHRY and CDR2 is SYGVKD. The CDR3 is 16 amino acids. In DNA, the CDR3 is TGTGCCATCAGAGCTTCCGGGACAGGGGGGACCGGGGAGCTGTTTTTT. Protein: CAIRASGTGGTGELFF.

V is TRBV5-1 and J is TRBJ2-2, with 9 bases fitting TRBD2. This CDR3 comprises 15 residues. With V trimmed by 5 bases and J by 2 bases, 4 bases remained unmatched. In germline, CDR1 is SGHRS, CDR2 YFSETQ. CDR3: CASRASGANTGELFF. The DNA of the CDR3 is TGCGCCAGCAGGGCTAGCGGGGCTAACACCGGGGAGCTGTTTTTT.

The V gene is TRBV28, the J gene TRBJ1-5; TRBD1 matches 11 bases. This CDR3 comprises 14 residues. Losses at the gene ends were 5 bases for V and 5 bases for J; bases not matched to a gene: 2. The germline gives CDR1 MDHEN, CDR2 SYDVKM. The CDR3 loop reads CASSGGQGDQPQHF. The CDR3 DNA sequence: TGTGCCAGCAGTGGGGGACAGGGGGATCAGCCCCAGCATTTT.